Here is one T cell receptor (beta chain) with its context. Antigen specificity is unknown. Using immunoSEQ multiplex PCR, the repertoire was profiled, and TCRdb retains in-frame clones only, with some absent. The sample has about 30,000 clones; approximately 96% are singletons. The data were obtained in a study of regulatory and conventional T cells in RAG deficiency. General study points: Omenn patients showed >90% Treg-Tconv overlap and shorter CDR3 lengths. RAG-deficient patients showed markedly lower Shannon entropy and higher Simpson indices than control T-cell subsets.

Germline assignment: CDR1 SGHDN and CDR2 FVKESK. The CDR3 sequence is 12 residues long. V lost 4 bases and J 2 bases, leaving 5 bases between the germline ends. The sorted conventional CD4+ T cells were CD25-low and CD127-high, with genomic DNA sequenced. The same data also went into a second study, on regulatory T cells. That source adds: The primer mix had 52 TRBV and 13 TRBJ primers. In patients, unique TRB V-J pairs were restricted and V/J usage skewed, especially in Tregs.

The J gene is TRBJ2-5, the V gene TRBV14, with D unclear. This receptor was taken from a human donor in good health. Source material: CD25- CD4+ T cells sorted from blood. The CDR3 nucleotides are TGTGCCAGCAGCCTTAGACAAGAGACCCAGTACTTC. This encodes CASSLRQETQYF. Complete variable domain (other parts from reference TRBV14 and TRBJ2-5): EAGVTQFPSHSVIEKGQTVTLRCDPISGHDNLYWYRRVMGKEIKFLLHFVKESKQDESGMPNNRFLAERTGGTYSTLKVQPAELEDSGVYFCASSLRQETQYFGPGTRLLVL.